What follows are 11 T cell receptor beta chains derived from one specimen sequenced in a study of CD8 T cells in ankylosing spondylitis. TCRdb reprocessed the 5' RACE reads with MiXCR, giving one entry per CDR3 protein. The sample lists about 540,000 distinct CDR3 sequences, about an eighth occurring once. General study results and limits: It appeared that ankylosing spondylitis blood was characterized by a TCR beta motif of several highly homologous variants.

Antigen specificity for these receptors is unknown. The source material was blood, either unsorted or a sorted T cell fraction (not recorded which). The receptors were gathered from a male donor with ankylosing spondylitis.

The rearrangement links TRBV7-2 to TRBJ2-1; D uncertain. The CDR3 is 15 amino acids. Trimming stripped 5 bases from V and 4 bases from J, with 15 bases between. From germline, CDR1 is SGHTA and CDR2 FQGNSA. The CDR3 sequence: CASSRVKGQYNEQFF. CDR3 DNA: TGTGCCAGCAGCCGCGTTAAAGGGCAATACAATGAGCAGTTCTTC.

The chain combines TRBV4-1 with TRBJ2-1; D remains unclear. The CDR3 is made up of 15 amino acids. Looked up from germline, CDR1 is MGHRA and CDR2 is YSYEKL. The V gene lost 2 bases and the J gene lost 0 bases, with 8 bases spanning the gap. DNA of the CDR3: TGCGCCAGCAGCCAACGGTTGAGCTCCTACAATGAGCAGTTCTTC. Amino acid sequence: CASSQRLSSYNEQFF.

CDR3: CASGHDQPQHF. The CDR3 coding sequence is TGTGCTAGTGGTCACGATCAGCCCCAGCATTTT. This sequence joins TRBV12-5 and TRBJ1-5; D ambiguous. This CDR3 spans 11 amino acids. The germline V gene encodes CDR1 LGHNT and CDR2 FRNRAP. V was cut by 5 bases and J by 5 bases, with 4 bases left in between.

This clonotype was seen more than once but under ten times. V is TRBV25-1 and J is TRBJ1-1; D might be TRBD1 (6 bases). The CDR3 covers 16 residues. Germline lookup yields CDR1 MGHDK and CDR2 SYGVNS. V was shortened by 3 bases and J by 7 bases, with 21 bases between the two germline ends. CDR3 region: CASSDLFTLTDSEAFF. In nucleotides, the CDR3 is TGTGCCAGCAGTGATTTGTTCACGCTAACGGACAGTGAAGCTTTCTTT.

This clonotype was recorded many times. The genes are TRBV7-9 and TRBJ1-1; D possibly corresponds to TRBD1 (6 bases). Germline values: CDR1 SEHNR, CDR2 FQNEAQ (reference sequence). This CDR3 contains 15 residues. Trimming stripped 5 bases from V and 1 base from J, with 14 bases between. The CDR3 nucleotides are TGTGCCAGCAGCCATGGGGGGGCCCCGAACACTGAAGCTTTCTTT. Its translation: CASSHGGAPNTEAFF.

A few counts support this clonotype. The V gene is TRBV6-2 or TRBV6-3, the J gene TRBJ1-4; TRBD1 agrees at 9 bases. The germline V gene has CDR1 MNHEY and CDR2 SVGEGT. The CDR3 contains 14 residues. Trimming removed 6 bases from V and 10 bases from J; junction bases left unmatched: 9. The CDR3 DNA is TGTGCCAGCAGCTGGGACAGGGCTGCGTCAAAACTGTTTTTT. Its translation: CASSWDRAASKLFF.

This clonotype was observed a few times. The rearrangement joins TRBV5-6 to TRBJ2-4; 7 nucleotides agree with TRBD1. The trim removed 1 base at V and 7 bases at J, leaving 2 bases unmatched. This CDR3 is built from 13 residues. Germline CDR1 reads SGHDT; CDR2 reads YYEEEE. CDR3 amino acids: CASSLTGANIQYF. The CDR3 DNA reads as TGTGCCAGCAGCTTGACAGGGGCCAACATTCAGTACTTC.

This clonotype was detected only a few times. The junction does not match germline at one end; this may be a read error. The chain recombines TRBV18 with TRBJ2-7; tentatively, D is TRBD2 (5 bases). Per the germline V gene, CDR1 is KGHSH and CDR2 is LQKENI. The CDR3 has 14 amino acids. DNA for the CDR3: TGTGCCAGCTCAGCAGACCCCTTTACCGGGGAGCGGTACTTC. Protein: CASSADPFTGERYF.

This chain's CDR3 is CASSYSSGPYTGELFF. CDR3 DNA: TGTGCCAGCAGTTACTCTAGCGGGCCTTACACCGGGGAGCTGTTTTTT. The chain recombines TRBV27 with TRBJ2-2; 8 bases are shared with TRBD2. With V trimmed by 4 bases and J by 3 bases, 7 bases remained unmatched. The CDR3 length is 16 residues. Germline CDR1 and CDR2: MNHEY and SMNVEV (reference sequence).

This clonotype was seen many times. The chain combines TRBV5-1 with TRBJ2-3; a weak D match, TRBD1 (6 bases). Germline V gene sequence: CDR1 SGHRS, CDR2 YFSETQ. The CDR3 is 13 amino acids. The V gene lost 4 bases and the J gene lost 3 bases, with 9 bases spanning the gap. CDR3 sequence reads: CASSEQGTDTQYF. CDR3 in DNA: TGCGCCAGCAGCGAACAGGGAACAGATACGCAGTATTTT.

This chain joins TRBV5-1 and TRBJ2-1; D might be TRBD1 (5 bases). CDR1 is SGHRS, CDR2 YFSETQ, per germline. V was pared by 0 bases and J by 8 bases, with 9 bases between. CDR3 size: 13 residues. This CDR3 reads CASSLVVGDEQFF. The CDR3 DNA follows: TGCGCCAGCAGCTTGGTGGTAGGGGATGAGCAGTTCTTC.